This T cell receptor beta chain was retrieved from a study of blood T cells in healthy people across ages. Then a second PCR, running about 7 to 11 cycles, was carried out with a sample-barcoded 5' primer and a J-beta primer mix. TCRdb re-called the 5' RACE reads through MiXCR, storing one row per CDR3 protein. The repertoire holds 800,000 to 950,000 distinct CDR3 sequences, with just under 30% as singletons. Germline CDR1 is SGHVS and CDR2 is FQNEAQ. The CDR3 totals 15 residues. V lost 3 bases and J lost 1, with 10 bases in between. The sample also formed part of further work on T cells of mothers and their children. According to that study: The sample comes from eight to ten healthy Caucasian donors: mothers and children.

The sequenced sample consisted of blood. V usage is TRBV7-8 and J usage is TRBJ1-5, with no clear D. The sequence was collected from a middle-aged woman in good health. CDR3 DNA sequence: TGTGCCAGCAGCTTGGGGATGAGGAGCAATCAGCCCCAGCATTTT. It codes for CASSLGMRSNQPQHF.